This is a list of T cell receptor beta chains from one sample in a study of blood T cell repertoires in COVID-19. Using immunoSEQ multiplex PCR, the repertoire was profiled, and TCRdb retains in-frame clones only, with some absent. Of roughly 100,000 clones in the sample, almost 80% are singletons; the top ten hold about 9%. Sample: peripheral blood. These receptors all stem from a man aged 60-69 years with active or convalescent COVID-19. Both conserved end residues are part of each CDR3. A D gene is named only where the DNA matches it firmly. Clone size is stated in some rows and not others, as once, few, many or a class when expanded.

J gene: TRBJ2-1
D gene: TRBD1
clone size: NA
V gene: TRBV27
CDR3 protein: CASSLDRGNEQFF
CDR3 DNA: TGTGCCAGCAGCTTGGACAGGGGCAATGAGCAGTTCTTC

J gene: TRBJ2-2
D gene: NA
clone size: NA
V gene: TRBV7-8
CDR3 protein: CASPTGGLNTGELFF
CDR3 DNA: TGTGCCAGCCCTACAGGAGGGTTGAACACCGGGGAGCTGTTTTTT

J gene: TRBJ2-3
D gene: NA
clone size: once
V gene: TRBV2
CDR3 protein: CASRPGLGTDTQYF
CDR3 DNA: TGTGCCAGCCGGCCGGGACTGGGCACAGATACGCAGTATTTT

J gene: TRBJ2-1
D gene: NA
clone size: NA
V gene: TRBV28
CDR3 protein: CASSLGGYNEQFF
CDR3 DNA: TGTGCCAGCAGCCTCGGGGGATACAATGAGCAGTTCTTC

J gene: TRBJ1-6
D gene: TRBD1
clone size: NA
V gene: TRBV30
CDR3 protein: CAWSPGTGGFLGSPLHF
CDR3 DNA: TGTGCCTGGAGCCCCGGGACAGGGGGGTTCCTAGGTTCACCCCTCCACTTT

J gene: TRBJ2-3
D gene: TRBD2
clone size: NA
V gene: TRBV5-4
CDR3 protein: CASSLASGGTDTQYF
CDR3 DNA: TGTGCCAGCAGCTTGGCTAGCGGGGGCACAGATACGCAGTATTTT

J gene: TRBJ2-1
D gene: TRBD2
clone size: once
V gene: TRBV7-2
CDR3 protein: CASSTPLGLAGMQFF
CDR3 DNA: TGTGCCAGCAGCACCCCCCTAGGACTAGCGGGCATGCAGTTCTTC

J gene: TRBJ1-6
D gene: TRBD1
clone size: NA
V gene: TRBV25-1
CDR3 protein: CASTNTGVNSPLHF
CDR3 DNA: TGTGCCAGCACGAATACAGGGGTTAATTCACCCCTCCACTTT

J gene: TRBJ2-1
D gene: TRBD2
clone size: NA
V gene: TRBV18
CDR3 protein: CASAGGSRDEQFF
CDR3 DNA: TGTGCCAGCGCGGGGGGCAGTAGGGATGAGCAGTTCTTC

J gene: TRBJ2-4
D gene: NA
clone size: once
V gene: TRBV11-3
CDR3 protein: CASSRRKQVWAKNIQYF
CDR3 DNA: TGTGCCAGCAGCCGCCGGAAGCAGGTATGGGCCAAAAACATTCAGTACTTC

J gene: TRBJ2-7
D gene: NA
clone size: NA
V gene: TRBV2
CDR3 protein: CASSTTGREQYF
CDR3 DNA: TGTGCCAGCAGTACCACAGGGCGGGAGCAGTACTTC

J gene: TRBJ1-4
D gene: NA
clone size: NA
V gene: TRBV7-2
CDR3 protein: CASSFGVLGAGEKLFF
CDR3 DNA: TGTGCCAGCAGCTTTGGGGTTCTGGGGGCGGGTGAAAAACTGTTTTTT

J gene: TRBJ2-5
D gene: TRBD1
clone size: few
V gene: TRBV29-1
CDR3 protein: CSGGLGQGGETQYF
CDR3 DNA: TGCAGCGGTGGATTGGGACAGGGAGGGGAGACCCAGTACTTC

J gene: TRBJ2-1
D gene: NA
clone size: once
V gene: TRBV2
CDR3 protein: CTGGSNHEQFF
CDR3 DNA: TGTACCGGGGGTAGCAACCATGAGCAGTTCTTC

J gene: TRBJ2-5
D gene: TRBD2
clone size: NA
V gene: TRBV25-1
CDR3 protein: CASSARDYKETQYF
CDR3 DNA: TGTGCCAGCAGTGCCCGGGACTACAAAGAGACCCAGTACTTC

J gene: TRBJ2-7
D gene: TRBD1
clone size: NA
V gene: TRBV11-3
CDR3 protein: CASSSTRDSISYEQYF
CDR3 DNA: TGTGCCAGCAGCAGTACCCGGGACAGTATTTCCTACGAGCAGTACTTC

J gene: TRBJ2-5
D gene: NA
clone size: few
V gene: TRBV5-6
CDR3 protein: CASSLTGMGETQYF
CDR3 DNA: TGTGCCAGCAGCTTGACCGGGATGGGAGAGACCCAGTACTTC

J gene: TRBJ2-1
D gene: TRBD2
clone size: NA
V gene: TRBV6-5
CDR3 protein: CASSPLAGANEQFF
CDR3 DNA: TGTGCCAGCAGTCCACTAGCGGGAGCCAATGAGCAGTTCTTC

J gene: TRBJ2-2
D gene: TRBD1
clone size: NA
V gene: TRBV4-1
CDR3 protein: CASSLAWDSMNTGELFF
CDR3 DNA: TGCGCCAGCAGCCTGGCTTGGGACAGTATGAACACCGGGGAGCTGTTTTTT

J gene: TRBJ2-7
D gene: NA
clone size: many
V gene: TRBV21-1
CDR3 protein: CANNKRTGRSYEQYF
CDR3 DNA: TGTGCCAACAACAAACGGACAGGGAGATCCTACGAGCAGTACTTC

J gene: TRBJ2-7
D gene: TRBD2
clone size: few
V gene: TRBV7-6
CDR3 protein: CASSLSGLAGGEQYF
CDR3 DNA: TGTGCCAGCAGCTTGTCAGGACTAGCGGGGGGCGAGCAGTACTTC

J gene: TRBJ2-1
D gene: TRBD2
clone size: NA
V gene: TRBV2
CDR3 protein: CASIRAGGEQFF
CDR3 DNA: TGTGCCAGCATTAGAGCGGGAGGGGAGCAGTTCTTC

J gene: TRBJ2-2
D gene: NA
clone size: few
V gene: TRBV6-2/TRBV6-3
CDR3 protein: CASSYSALAPTGELFF
CDR3 DNA: TGTGCCAGCAGTTACTCGGCGCTAGCCCCCACCGGGGAGCTGTTTTTT

J gene: TRBJ2-3
D gene: TRBD2
clone size: NA
V gene: TRBV7-2
CDR3 protein: CASSARLAGGLDTQYF
CDR3 DNA: TGTGCCAGCAGCGCCCGACTAGCGGGAGGGCTAGATACGCAGTATTTT

J gene: TRBJ1-1
D gene: NA
clone size: few
V gene: TRBV9
CDR3 protein: CASSATGYTEAFF
CDR3 DNA: TGTGCCAGCAGCGCTACAGGGTATACTGAAGCTTTCTTT

J gene: TRBJ1-5
D gene: NA
clone size: NA
V gene: TRBV7-6
CDR3 protein: CASSQGRGRGQPQHF
CDR3 DNA: TGTGCCAGCAGCCAAGGGCGGGGGCGCGGTCAGCCCCAGCATTTT

J gene: TRBJ1-1
D gene: NA
clone size: NA
V gene: TRBV28
CDR3 protein: CASSAYGTFEAFF
CDR3 DNA: TGTGCCAGCAGTGCCTATGGGACATTTGAAGCTTTCTTT

J gene: TRBJ2-5
D gene: TRBD1
clone size: NA
V gene: TRBV2
CDR3 protein: CASSVGQGGKTQYF
CDR3 DNA: TGTGCCAGCAGTGTGGGACAGGGGGGAAAGACCCAGTACTTC

J gene: TRBJ2-3
D gene: TRBD2
clone size: NA
V gene: TRBV4-1
CDR3 protein: CASSPPGYVAGDTQYF
CDR3 DNA: TGCGCCAGCAGTCCCCCAGGCTACGTAGCGGGTGATACGCAGTATTTT

J gene: TRBJ1-2
D gene: NA
clone size: NA
V gene: TRBV28
CDR3 protein: CASSSPGTNYGYTF
CDR3 DNA: TGTGCCAGCAGTTCCCCGGGAACTAACTATGGCTACACCTTC

J gene: TRBJ2-1
D gene: TRBD2
clone size: NA
V gene: TRBV7-9
CDR3 protein: CASSETSGRDNEQFF
CDR3 DNA: TGTGCCAGCAGCGAGACTAGCGGGAGAGATAATGAGCAGTTCTTC

J gene: TRBJ1-1
D gene: TRBD1
clone size: NA
V gene: TRBV29-1
CDR3 protein: CSSGGGSQGRAFF
CDR3 DNA: TGCAGCTCCGGAGGGGGCTCGCAGGGTCGGGCTTTCTTT

J gene: TRBJ2-1
D gene: TRBD2
clone size: NA
V gene: TRBV9
CDR3 protein: CASSVTGLAGVNEQFF
CDR3 DNA: TGTGCCAGCAGCGTAACGGGACTAGCGGGAGTAAATGAGCAGTTCTTC

J gene: TRBJ2-1
D gene: TRBD2
clone size: NA
V gene: TRBV5-6
CDR3 protein: CASRLAGSWPNEQFF
CDR3 DNA: TGTGCCAGCAGACTAGCGGGAAGTTGGCCCAATGAGCAGTTCTTC

J gene: TRBJ1-2
D gene: NA
clone size: NA
V gene: TRBV28
CDR3 protein: CASSLRSGVGYTF
CDR3 DNA: TGTGCCAGCAGTTTACGGTCAGGGGTAGGCTACACCTTC

J gene: TRBJ1-1
D gene: NA
clone size: medium-sized
V gene: TRBV6-2/TRBV6-3
CDR3 protein: CASSYSNRDTEAFF
CDR3 DNA: TGTGCCAGCAGTTACTCGAACAGGGACACTGAAGCTTTCTTT

J gene: TRBJ1-1
D gene: NA
clone size: NA
V gene: TRBV7-9
CDR3 protein: CASIPPGGGDTEAFF
CDR3 DNA: TGTGCCAGCATCCCGCCTGGGGGAGGAGACACTGAAGCTTTCTTT

J gene: TRBJ2-6
D gene: NA
clone size: NA
V gene: TRBV6-6
CDR3 protein: CASSSLQGSGANVLTF
CDR3 DNA: TGTGCCAGCAGTTCCTTGCAGGGGTCTGGGGCCAACGTCCTGACTTTC

J gene: TRBJ1-4
D gene: TRBD1
clone size: NA
V gene: TRBV4-3
CDR3 protein: CASSQAETGRNEKLFF
CDR3 DNA: TGCGCCAGCAGCCAAGCCGAGACAGGGCGAAATGAAAAACTGTTTTTT

J gene: TRBJ1-2
D gene: NA
clone size: NA
V gene: TRBV6-5
CDR3 protein: CASTGDSNGYTF
CDR3 DNA: TGTGCCAGCACCGGGGATTCTAATGGCTACACCTTC

J gene: TRBJ1-5
D gene: NA
clone size: NA
V gene: TRBV28
CDR3 protein: CASSLVGHYSNQPQHF
CDR3 DNA: TGTGCCAGCAGTTTAGTCGGACACTATAGCAATCAGCCCCAGCATTTT